The 6 T cell receptor beta chains in this list originate from one sample, sequenced in a study of regulatory T cells in long-lasting Graves disease. Time point described: persistent/refractory GD, antithyroid drugs over 5 years with positive TRAb. Extracted PBMC RNA gave rise to the TCR library. Sequencing libraries for TCR beta were prepared with iRepertoire HTBI primers and Arm-PCR of CDR3 regions. TCRdb processed the multiplex PCR reads anew with MiXCR; each CDR3 protein has one entry. The repertoire consists of some 440,000 distinct CDR3 sequences, with less than 25% occurring once and the leading ten covering under 9%. The specimen comprised peripheral blood mononuclear cells (PBMCs), sampled when the disease was refractory, from a patient treated with antithyroid drugs. All receptors derive from a female donor with Graves disease.

This CDR3 reads CAWSPGVLEQYF. The CDR3 DNA is TGTGCCTGGAGTCCGGGTGTACTCGAGCAGTACTTC. The rearrangement uses TRBV30 and TRBJ2-7; no clear D. Germline values: CDR1 GTSNPN, CDR2 SVGIG (reference sequence). CDR3 size: 12 residues. Trimming took off 2 bases at V and 6 bases at J, with 11 bases between the two ends.

This clonotype showed up many times. The CDR3: CASSDRVYDNQPQHF. The CDR3 DNA is TGTGCCAGCAGTGACAGGGTCTACGACAATCAGCCCCAGCATTTT. V is TRBV2 and J is TRBJ1-5, with D possibly TRBD1 on 5 matching bases. This CDR3 comprises 15 residues. Germline values: CDR1 SNHLY, CDR2 FYNNEI. V lost 3 bases and J 3 bases, leaving 12 bases between the germline ends.

There are a few counts of this clonotype. The gene calls are TRBV29-1 and TRBJ2-3, with 8 bases lining up with TRBD1. The CDR3 is 13 residues long. The V segment lost 6 bases and the J segment 0 bases; nucleotides outside the gene matches: 2. Germline V gene lookup returns CDR1 SQVTM and CDR2 ANQGSEA. CDR3 protein: CSVDRASTDTQYF. CDR3 coding DNA: TGCAGCGTGGACAGGGCTAGCACAGATACGCAGTATTTT.

The V gene is TRBV9, the J gene TRBJ2-6; possibly TRBD1 for D (6 bases). Germline V lookup: CDR1 SGDLS, CDR2 YYNGEE. The CDR3 consists of 18 residues. Trimming removed 3 bases at V and 2 bases at J, with 18 bases between. CDR3 in amino acids: CASSAQGHRGAGANVLTF. CDR3 coding DNA: TGTGCCAGCAGCGCCCAGGGGCACCGTGGGGCTGGGGCCAACGTCCTGACTTTC.

This chain links TRBV14 with TRBJ2-5; TRBD2 aligns across 12 bases. This CDR3 region has 16 residues. Germline V lookup: CDR1 SGHDN, CDR2 FVKESK. V lost 2 bases to trimming and J lost 3 bases; unmatched junction nucleotides: 4. CDR3 nucleotide sequence: TGTGCCAGCAGCCAACTCCTAGCGGGAGGGAAAGAGACCCAGTACTTC. It is translated as CASSQLLAGGKETQYF.

The table lists this clonotype with a few counts. The rearrangement joins TRBV27 to TRBJ2-7, with D possibly matching TRBD2 (7 bases). V was trimmed by 3 bases and J by 3 bases, leaving 15 bases between them. CDR1 and CDR2 (germline): MNHEY, SMNVEV (reference sequence). The CDR3 extends over 15 amino acids. The CDR3 loop reads CASSFFGGPGYEQYF. In nucleotides, the CDR3 is TGTGCCAGCAGTTTTTTCGGGGGGCCGGGCTACGAGCAGTACTTC.